This T cell receptor beta chain was identified during a study of identical twins. Regarding the study as a whole: Excess twin sharing in beta out-of-frame sequences was weaker. Out-of-frame alpha sequences common to twins exhibited an excess of low generation probability.

For this clonotype: Its antigen is unidentified.

A universal primer site was added by template switching, and unique molecular identifiers were carried by the cDNA. Via MiXCR, TCRdb re-called the 5' RACE reads, giving one row per CDR3 protein. The repertoire has around 1.7 million distinct CDR3 sequences, about 32% of them found once; the top ten carry around 0.25%. CDR1 is SGDLS, CDR2 YYNGEE, per germline. The CDR3 covers 16 residues. Trimming stripped 0 bases from V and 0 bases from J, with 10 bases between. This TCR was sampled from a newborn girl in good health. The rearrangement joins TRBV9 to TRBJ2-1, with D tentatively TRBD1 (5 bases). Sample: cord blood. The DNA for the CDR3 is TGTGCCAGCAGCGTAGAGCTGGGGCGCTCCTACAATGAGCAGTTCTTC. It yields the protein CASSVELGRSYNEQFF.